A selection of T cell receptor beta chains follows, all from one sample in a study of shared clonotypes between healthy human individuals. Clones were read by immunoSEQ multiplex PCR, and TCRdb kept only the in-frame ones, dropping some. This table holds 2 million or so clones, about 95% found once. The specimen was naive CD4+ T cells sorted from blood. Receptors were obtained from a man younger than 35 in good health. CDR3s include the opening cysteine and the closing phenylalanine or tryptophan. A D gene is named only where the DNA matches it firmly. Clone size appears in some rows only: once, few, many, or a class for an expanded clone.

TRBJ1-1 NA NA TRBV19 14 TGTGCCAGTAGTCCGTGGGGCGGTAGAACTGAAGCTTTCTTT CASSPWGGRTEAFF
TRBJ2-7 NA TRBD2 TRBV18 15 TGTGCCAGCTCACCAGGCCGCGGGGGCTCCTACGAGCAGTACTTC CASSPGRGGSYEQYF
TRBJ2-5 few NA TRBV10-2 12 TGCGCCAGCAGTGAGTCGAGAGAGACCCAGTACTTC CASSESRETQYF
TRBJ1-2 NA NA TRBV5-4 13 TGTGCCAGCAGCTTTCCGGGGCGAGATGGCTACACCTTC CASSFPGRDGYTF
TRBJ2-2 once NA TRBV6-4 14 TGTGCCAGCAGTGAAATGGGGGCCACCGGGGAGCTGTTTTTT CASSEMGATGELFF
TRBJ1-4 NA NA TRBV29-1 11 TGCAGCGTCTTTAGGGGTGAGAAACTGTTTTTT CSVFRGEKLFF
TRBJ2-2 NA TRBD2 TRBV5-1 14 TGCGCCAGCAGAATAGCGGGAGTTCCCGGGGAGCTGTTTTTT CASRIAGVPGELFF
TRBJ2-1 NA TRBD2 TRBV18 14 TGTGCCAGCTCCAGCGGGAGGGTCTACAATGAGCAGTTCTTC CASSSGRVYNEQFF
TRBJ2-1 NA NA TRBV29-1 13 TGCAGCGTCAAAAGACTGGAGGGGGGTGAGCAGTTCTTC CSVKRLEGGEQFF
TRBJ2-1 NA NA TRBV20-1 11 TGCAGTGCCCCCAGGGTAAATGAGCAGTTCTTC CSAPRVNEQFF
TRBJ2-3 NA NA TRBV9 13 TGTGCCAGCAGCGTACAAGCAACAGATACGCAGTATTTT CASSVQATDTQYF